The clone carrying this T cell receptor beta chain has a count of ten or more. This specimen belongs to a study of early T cells in non-severe SARS-CoV-2 infection. CDR3 length: 12 amino acids. Individual cDNA molecules received unique molecular identifiers. TCRdb fed the 5' RACE reads into MiXCR, producing one record per CDR3 protein. The profile covers 50,000 to 70,000 distinct CDR3 sequences, with approximately 12% appearing a single time and roughly 4% taken by the ten largest. The V call is TRBV3-2, the J call TRBJ2-4. TRBV3-2 is noted as a pseudogene. This TCR was sampled from an adult who was a healthcare worker with PCR-confirmed SARS-CoV-2 infection or an uninfected control (not recorded which). Sequences were obtained from whole blood. The CDR3 region has the DNA TGTGCCAGCAGCCACGCCACAGTTGTAGGGTACTTC. Translation gives CASSHATVVGYF.